This T cell receptor beta chain came from a study of T cell responses to AZD1222 COVID-19 vaccine. General observations from the study: Repertoires in all cases were sampled only once the peak T cell response had passed.

Clones were sequenced by immunoSEQ multiplex PCR, and TCRdb holds only the in-frame ones, with some missing. Of some 120,000 clones listed, 90% to 95% are singletons. CDR3 length: 16 residues. Germline values: CDR1 MGHRA, CDR2 YSYEKL. J lost 3 bases, V lost 0 bases, and 5 bases had no gene match. A note on this clone: The antigen is unknown.

Sample: peripheral blood, taken on day 0 of AZD1222 vaccination. This clonotype originated in an adult in good health. The chain joins TRBV4-1 to TRBJ2-7; 10 bases line up with TRBD2. The CDR3 reads CASSQDKLAGYYEQYF. CDR3 DNA: TGCGCCAGCAGCCAAGATAAACTAGCGGGATACTACGAGCAGTACTTC.